The clone carrying this T cell receptor beta chain has at least ten counts. No antigen is known for it. Researchers used genomic DNA as the template to profile TCR beta VDJ and CDR3. TCRdb fed the reads into MiXCR, producing one record per CDR3 protein. The sample shows under 200,000 distinct CDR3 sequences, about 50% of them seen only once. Trimming took off 5 bases at V and 6 bases at J, with 1 base between the two ends. The CDR3 is 9 amino acids. Germline loops: CDR1 MNHNY, CDR2 SVGAGI (reference sequence). This entry is derived from a study of CD8+CD57+ T cells in acquired aplastic anemia. Whole-study context: Recorded DNA amounts for sorted CD4+ and CD8+ cells had an average of 3.2 ug. Regarding the study as a whole: Patients and healthy controls showed no significant CD8+ Simpson's diversity difference.

CD8+CD57+ cell expansion, shown by flow cytometry, had occurred in the patients selected for sequencing. Sequencing was carried out using sorted CD4+, CD8+, or CD8+CD57+ T cells (not recorded which) from PBMCs. This clonotype originated in a human donor with aplastic anemia. V usage is TRBV6-6 and J usage is TRBJ1-1; D unresolved. The CDR3 is CASSAEAFF. The CDR3 region has the DNA TGTGCCAGCAGTGCTGAAGCTTTCTTT.